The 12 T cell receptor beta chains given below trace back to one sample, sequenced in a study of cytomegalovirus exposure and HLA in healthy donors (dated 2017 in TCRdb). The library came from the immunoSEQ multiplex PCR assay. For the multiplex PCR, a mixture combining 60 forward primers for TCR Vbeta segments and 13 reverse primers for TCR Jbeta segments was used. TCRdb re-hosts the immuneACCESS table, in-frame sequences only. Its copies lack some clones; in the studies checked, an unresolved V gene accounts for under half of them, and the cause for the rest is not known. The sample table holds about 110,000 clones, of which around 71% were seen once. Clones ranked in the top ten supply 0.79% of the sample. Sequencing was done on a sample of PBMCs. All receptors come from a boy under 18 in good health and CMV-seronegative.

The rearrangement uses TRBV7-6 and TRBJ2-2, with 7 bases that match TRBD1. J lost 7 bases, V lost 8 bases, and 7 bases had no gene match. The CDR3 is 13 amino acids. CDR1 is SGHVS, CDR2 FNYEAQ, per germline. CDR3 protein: CASGRGPIGELFF. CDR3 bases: TGTGCCAGCGGTAGGGGGCCGATCGGGGAGCTGTTTTTT.

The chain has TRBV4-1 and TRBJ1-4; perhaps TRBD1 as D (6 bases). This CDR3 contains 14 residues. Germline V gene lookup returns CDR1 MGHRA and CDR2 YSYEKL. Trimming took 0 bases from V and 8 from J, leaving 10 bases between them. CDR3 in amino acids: CASSQERQAEKLFF. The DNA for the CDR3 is TGCGCCAGCAGCCAAGAACGACAGGCGGAAAAACTGTTTTTT.

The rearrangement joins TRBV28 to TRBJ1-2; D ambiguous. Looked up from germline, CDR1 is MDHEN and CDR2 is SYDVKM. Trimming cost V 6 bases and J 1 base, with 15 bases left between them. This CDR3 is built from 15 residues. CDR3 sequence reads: CASSIRHLLNYGYTF. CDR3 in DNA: TGTGCCAGCAGCATCCGACACCTCCTTAACTATGGCTACACCTTC.

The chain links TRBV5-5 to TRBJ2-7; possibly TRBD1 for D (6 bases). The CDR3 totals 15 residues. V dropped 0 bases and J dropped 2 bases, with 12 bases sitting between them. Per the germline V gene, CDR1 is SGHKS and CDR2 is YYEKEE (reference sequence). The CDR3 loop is CASSLVQGSPYEQYF. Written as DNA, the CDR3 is TGTGCCAGCAGCTTGGTTCAGGGGTCCCCCTACGAGCAGTACTTC.

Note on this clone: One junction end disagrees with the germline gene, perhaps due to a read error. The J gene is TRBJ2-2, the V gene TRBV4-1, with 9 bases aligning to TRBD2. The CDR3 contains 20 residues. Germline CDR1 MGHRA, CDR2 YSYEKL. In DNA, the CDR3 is TGCGCCAGCATCCAAAAGGGGAAAGAGCGGGGGGCTTCTAACACCGGGGAGCTGTTTTTT. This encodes CASIQKGKERGASNTGELFF.

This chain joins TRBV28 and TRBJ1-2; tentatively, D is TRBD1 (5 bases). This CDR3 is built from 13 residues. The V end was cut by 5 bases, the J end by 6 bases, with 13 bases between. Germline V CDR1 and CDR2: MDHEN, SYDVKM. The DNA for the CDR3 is TGTGCCAGCAGTCCGACAGACAACCATGGCTACACCTTC. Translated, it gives CASSPTDNHGYTF.

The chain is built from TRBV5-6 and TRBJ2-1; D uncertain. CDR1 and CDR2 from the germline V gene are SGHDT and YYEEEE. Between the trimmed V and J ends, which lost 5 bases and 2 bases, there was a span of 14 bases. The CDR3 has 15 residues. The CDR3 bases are TGTGCCAGCAGGATGAACAGCTATACCTACAATGAGCAGTTCTTC. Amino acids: CASRMNSYTYNEQFF.

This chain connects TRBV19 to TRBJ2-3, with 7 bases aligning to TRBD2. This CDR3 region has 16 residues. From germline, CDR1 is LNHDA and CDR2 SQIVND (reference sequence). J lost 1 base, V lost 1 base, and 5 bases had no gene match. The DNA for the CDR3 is TGTGCCAGTAGTATAGGCGGCGCGGGGGGCACAGATACGCAGTATTTT. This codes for CASSIGGAGGTDTQYF.

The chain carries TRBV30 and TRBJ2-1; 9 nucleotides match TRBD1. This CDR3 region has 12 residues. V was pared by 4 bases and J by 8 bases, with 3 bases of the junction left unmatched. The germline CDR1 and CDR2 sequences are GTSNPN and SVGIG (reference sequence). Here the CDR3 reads CAWTTGGDEQFF. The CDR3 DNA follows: TGTGCCTGGACTACAGGGGGCGATGAGCAGTTCTTC.

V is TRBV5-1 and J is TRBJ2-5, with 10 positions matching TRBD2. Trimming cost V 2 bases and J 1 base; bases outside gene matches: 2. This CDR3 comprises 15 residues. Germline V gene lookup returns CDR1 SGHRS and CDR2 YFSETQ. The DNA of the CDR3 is TGCGCCAGCAGCTTTCTAGCGGGAGTCCAAGAGACCCAGTACTTC. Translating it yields CASSFLAGVQETQYF.

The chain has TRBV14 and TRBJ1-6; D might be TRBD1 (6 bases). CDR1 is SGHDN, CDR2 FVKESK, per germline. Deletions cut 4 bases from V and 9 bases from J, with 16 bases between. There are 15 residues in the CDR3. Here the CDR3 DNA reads TGTGCCAGCAGCCCTCGGGACATGCCCACTTCACCCCTCCACTTT. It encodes CASSPRDMPTSPLHF.

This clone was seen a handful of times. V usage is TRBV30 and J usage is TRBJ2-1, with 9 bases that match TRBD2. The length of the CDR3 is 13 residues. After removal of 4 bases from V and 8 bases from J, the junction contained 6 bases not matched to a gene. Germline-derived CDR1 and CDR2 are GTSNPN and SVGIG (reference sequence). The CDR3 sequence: CAWKAGGPDEQFF. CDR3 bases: TGTGCCTGGAAGGCGGGGGGGCCGGATGAGCAGTTCTTC.